This is a list of T cell receptor beta chains from one sample in a study of blood T cell repertoires in COVID-19. The assay was immunoSEQ multiplex PCR, and TCRdb's table has in-frame clones only and misses some. The sample contains over 150,000 clones, about 80% of which appear only once. The sequencing input was peripheral blood. These receptor sequences come from a woman between 70 and 85 years old with acute or convalescent COVID-19. Each CDR3 is given with its conserved first and last residue. The order of the fields is D gene, J gene, clone size, V gene, CDR3 protein, CDR3 DNA. D genes are given only for firm matches. Not all rows give a size; the values are once, few, many and, for expanded clones, a class.

D: -; J: TRBJ2-1; size: few; V: TRBV30; CDR3: CAWSRPVSDNEQFF; DNA: TGTGCCTGGAGTCGCCCCGTCTCGGACAATGAGCAGTTCTTC
D: -; J: TRBJ2-1; size: -; V: TRBV11-3; CDR3: CASSLEKSGLEFGPSNEQFF; DNA: TGTGCCAGCAGCTTAGAAAAATCGGGACTCGAATTCGGGCCCAGCAATGAGCAGTTCTTC
D: -; J: TRBJ1-5; size: -; V: TRBV4-1; CDR3: CASSQDSGVGQPQHF; DNA: TGCGCCAGCAGCCAAGATTCAGGGGTGGGTCAGCCCCAGCATTTT
D: -; J: TRBJ1-5; size: -; V: TRBV6-5; CDR3: CASSKQGNQPQHF; DNA: TGTGCCAGCAGTAAACAGGGAAATCAGCCCCAGCATTTT
D: -; J: TRBJ1-6; size: -; V: TRBV5-1; CDR3: CASSLDRLGRNRNSPLHF; DNA: TGCGCCAGCAGCTTGGACAGATTGGGGCGTAATCGGAATTCACCCCTCCACTTT
D: TRBD1; J: TRBJ1-4; size: -; V: TRBV5-4; CDR3: CASSRDRGATNEKLFF; DNA: TGTGCCAGCAGCCGGGACAGGGGAGCAACTAATGAAAAACTGTTTTTT
D: TRBD2; J: TRBJ2-2; size: -; V: TRBV6-6; CDR3: CASSWREVNTGELFF; DNA: TGTGCCAGCAGTTGGCGGGAGGTTAACACCGGGGAGCTGTTTTTT
D: TRBD1; J: TRBJ1-1; size: -; V: TRBV18; CDR3: CASSPLTGRSTEAFF; DNA: TGTGCCAGCTCACCGTTGACAGGGAGGTCCACTGAAGCTTTCTTT
D: TRBD2; J: TRBJ2-5; size: once; V: TRBV9; CDR3: CASSEGGPTQYF; DNA: TGTGCCAGCTCTGAGGGAGGGCCGACCCAGTACTTC
D: -; J: TRBJ2-1; size: few; V: TRBV24-1; CDR3: CATSDPGGDRVNNEQFF; DNA: TGTGCCACCAGTGATCCCGGGGGGGACAGGGTCAACAATGAGCAGTTCTTC
D: TRBD2; J: TRBJ2-5; size: once; V: TRBV7-2; CDR3: CASSLSTSGGQETQYF; DNA: TGTGCCAGCAGCCTCTCGACTAGCGGGGGCCAAGAGACCCAGTACTTC
D: -; J: TRBJ2-5; size: -; V: TRBV5-1; CDR3: CASSLAGGPQETQYF; DNA: TGCGCCAGCAGCTTGGCCGGGGGGCCTCAAGAGACCCAGTACTTC
D: TRBD2; J: TRBJ2-1; size: -; V: TRBV28; CDR3: CASNTASGLGFYNEQFF; DNA: TGTGCCAGCAACACTGCTAGCGGACTCGGTTTTTACAATGAGCAGTTCTTC
D: -; J: TRBJ2-1; size: -; V: TRBV5-5; CDR3: CASSLGVGSYNEQFF; DNA: TGTGCCAGCAGCTTGGGCGTCGGCTCCTACAATGAGCAGTTCTTC
D: TRBD1; J: TRBJ1-6; size: -; V: TRBV27; CDR3: CASSWTGGNSPLHF; DNA: TGTGCCAGCAGTTGGACAGGGGGTAATTCACCCCTCCACTTT
D: TRBD1; J: TRBJ1-1; size: -; V: TRBV7-9; CDR3: CASSLNTIGQGEAFF; DNA: TGTGCCAGCAGCTTAAACACAATAGGACAGGGGGAAGCTTTCTTT
D: -; J: TRBJ2-1; size: once; V: TRBV29-1; CDR3: CSVSQENSYNEQFF; DNA: TGCAGCGTTAGCCAGGAAAACTCCTACAATGAGCAGTTCTTC
D: TRBD1; J: TRBJ1-1; size: once; V: TRBV19; CDR3: CASSEQGSRNTEAFF; DNA: TGTGCCAGTAGTGAACAGGGGAGTCGGAACACTGAAGCTTTCTTT
D: TRBD1; J: TRBJ2-7; size: -; V: TRBV20-1; CDR3: CSASRRQGKYEQYF; DNA: TGCAGTGCTAGTCGAAGACAGGGCAAGTACGAGCAGTACTTC
D: -; J: TRBJ2-7; size: -; V: TRBV6-5; CDR3: CASRLTGAYEQYF; DNA: TGTGCCAGCAGACTGACAGGAGCCTACGAGCAGTACTTC
D: -; J: TRBJ2-2; size: -; V: TRBV2; CDR3: CASRAGLNTGELFF; DNA: TGTGCCAGCAGGGCGGGATTGAACACCGGGGAGCTGTTTTTT
D: -; J: TRBJ1-6; size: -; V: TRBV21-1; CDR3: CAGLRQSSYNSPLHF; DNA: TGTGCCGGTCTCAGACAGAGCTCCTATAATTCACCCCTCCACTTT
D: TRBD2; J: TRBJ2-1; size: -; V: TRBV5-1; CDR3: CASSIQGAGEFNEQFF; DNA: TGCGCCAGCAGCATTCAAGGAGCGGGAGAGTTCAATGAGCAGTTCTTC
D: -; J: TRBJ2-7; size: -; V: TRBV19; CDR3: CASSPQQGSGYEQYF; DNA: TGTGCCAGTAGTCCTCAACAGGGAAGCGGCTACGAGCAGTACTTC
D: -; J: TRBJ1-5; size: -; V: TRBV19; CDR3: CASGDNRNQPQHF; DNA: TGTGCCAGTGGGGACAATCGGAATCAGCCCCAGCATTTT
D: TRBD2; J: TRBJ2-1; size: -; V: TRBV10-3; CDR3: CAITPGLAGSYNEQFF; DNA: TGTGCCATCACCCCGGGACTAGCGGGATCCTACAATGAGCAGTTCTTC
D: -; J: TRBJ1-2; size: -; V: TRBV21-1; CDR3: CASSTQTDGHPYGYTF; DNA: TGTGCCAGCAGCACCCAGACGGACGGACACCCCTATGGCTACACCTTC
D: -; J: TRBJ1-2; size: once; V: TRBV27; CDR3: CASRLRGGTGYTF; DNA: TGTGCCAGCAGACTGAGGGGAGGAACGGGCTACACCTTC
D: -; J: TRBJ2-2; size: -; V: TRBV12-3/TRBV12-4; CDR3: CASSSGVSGELFF; DNA: TGTGCCAGCAGTTCAGGGGTTTCCGGGGAGCTGTTTTTT
D: -; J: TRBJ2-7; size: once; V: TRBV7-2; CDR3: CASSSETRRQQYF; DNA: TGTGCCAGCAGCTCCGAGACTCGGAGGCAGCAGTACTTC
D: -; J: TRBJ2-7; size: -; V: TRBV9; CDR3: CASSVIDSSYEQYF; DNA: TGTGCCAGCAGCGTGATAGACAGCTCCTACGAGCAGTACTTC
D: -; J: TRBJ2-1; size: -; V: TRBV5-1; CDR3: CASSADLTNEQFF; DNA: TGCGCCAGCAGCGCTGACTTGACCAATGAGCAGTTCTTC
D: TRBD1; J: TRBJ2-5; size: -; V: TRBV18; CDR3: CASSQSGTGQETQYF; DNA: TGTGCCAGCTCACAGTCCGGGACAGGCCAAGAGACCCAGTACTTC
D: -; J: TRBJ2-3; size: -; V: TRBV5-1; CDR3: CASSTGGVISADTQYF; DNA: TGCGCCAGCAGCACAGGTGGAGTAATTAGTGCAGATACGCAGTATTTT
D: -; J: TRBJ2-1; size: once; V: TRBV4-2; CDR3: CASKQGRYDNEQFF; DNA: TGTGCCAGCAAACAGGGGAGGTACGACAATGAGCAGTTCTTC
D: -; J: TRBJ1-1; size: few; V: TRBV12-3/TRBV12-4; CDR3: CASSLAGRDAFF; DNA: TGTGCCAGCAGTCTGGCAGGGAGGGATGCTTTCTTT
D: TRBD2; J: TRBJ2-3; size: -; V: TRBV9; CDR3: CASSKRTSEGDTQYF; DNA: TGTGCCAGCAGCAAAAGGACTAGCGAGGGAGATACGCAGTATTTT
D: -; J: TRBJ1-1; size: -; V: TRBV5-4; CDR3: CASSPVRQNTEAFF; DNA: TGTGCCAGCAGCCCGGTCAGGCAGAACACTGAAGCTTTCTTT
D: TRBD2; J: TRBJ2-1; size: -; V: TRBV4-1; CDR3: CASSQEWSVSLAGGPGEQFF; DNA: TGCGCCAGCAGCCAAGAGTGGTCGGTGAGTCTAGCGGGAGGGCCTGGTGAGCAGTTCTTC
D: TRBD1; J: TRBJ1-2; size: -; V: TRBV5-8; CDR3: CASSRDRASYGYTF; DNA: TGTGCCAGCAGCCGCGACAGGGCCAGCTATGGCTACACCTTC
D: -; J: TRBJ2-5; size: -; V: TRBV29-1; CDR3: CSVVQYQETQYF; DNA: TGCAGCGTTGTTCAATACCAAGAGACCCAGTACTTC
D: TRBD1; J: TRBJ1-3; size: -; V: TRBV4-2; CDR3: CASSAIGTVDSGNTIYF; DNA: TGTGCCAGCAGCGCCATCGGGACAGTAGACTCTGGAAACACCATATATTTT
D: -; J: TRBJ2-4; size: -; V: TRBV20-1; CDR3: CSASQAPIQYF; DNA: TGCAGTGCTAGTCAGGCCCCCATTCAGTACTTC
D: -; J: TRBJ2-3; size: -; V: TRBV3-1/TRBV3-2; CDR3: CASSPSTRSADTQYF; DNA: TGTGCCAGCAGCCCGTCTACTAGGAGTGCCGATACGCAGTATTTT
D: -; J: TRBJ2-1; size: -; V: TRBV3-1/TRBV3-2; CDR3: CASSQLQGVNEQFF; DNA: TGTGCCAGCAGCCAGTTACAGGGTGTCAATGAGCAGTTCTTC
D: TRBD1; J: TRBJ1-3; size: -; V: TRBV10-3; CDR3: CAISGQGDGNTIYF; DNA: TGTGCCATCAGCGGACAGGGCGATGGAAACACCATATATTTT
D: -; J: TRBJ1-5; size: -; V: TRBV30; CDR3: CAWSVQRNQPQHF; DNA: TGTGCCTGGAGTGTACAGAGAAATCAGCCCCAGCATTTT
D: TRBD2; J: TRBJ2-7; size: -; V: TRBV3-1/TRBV3-2; CDR3: CASSQGLADVGEQYF; DNA: TGTGCCAGCAGCCAAGGGCTAGCGGACGTTGGCGAGCAGTACTTC
D: -; J: TRBJ2-1; size: -; V: TRBV6-5; CDR3: CASIPTSSYNEQFF; DNA: TGTGCCAGCATTCCGACTAGCTCCTACAATGAGCAGTTCTTC
D: -; J: TRBJ2-3; size: -; V: TRBV10-3; CDR3: CAISGRSPPDTQYF; DNA: TGTGCCATCTCAGGGAGGAGTCCGCCAGATACGCAGTATTTT
D: -; J: TRBJ1-6; size: many; V: TRBV7-2; CDR3: CASSPRVSNSPLHF; DNA: TGTGCCAGCAGCCCTCGGGTCTCTAATTCACCCCTCCACTTT
D: -; J: TRBJ2-1; size: -; V: TRBV21-1; CDR3: CATYEPTSGSYNEQFF; DNA: TGTGCCACCTATGAACCAACTAGCGGCTCCTACAATGAGCAGTTCTTC
D: TRBD2; J: TRBJ2-5; size: -; V: TRBV9; CDR3: CASSVGLGLAGDGETQYF; DNA: TGTGCCAGCAGCGTAGGATTGGGACTAGCGGGAGATGGTGAGACCCAGTACTTC
D: -; J: TRBJ2-2; size: few; V: TRBV10-1; CDR3: CASSESRDTGELFF; DNA: TGCGCCAGCAGTGAGTCGCGAGACACCGGGGAGCTGTTTTTT
D: -; J: TRBJ2-7; size: -; V: TRBV3-1/TRBV3-2; CDR3: CASSPGSDYEQYF; DNA: TGTGCCAGCAGCCCAGGTTCTGACTACGAGCAGTACTTC
D: TRBD1; J: TRBJ1-2; size: -; V: TRBV19; CDR3: CASSIRQGLERYGYTF; DNA: TGTGCCAGTAGTATACGACAGGGCCTCGAGAGATATGGCTACACCTTC